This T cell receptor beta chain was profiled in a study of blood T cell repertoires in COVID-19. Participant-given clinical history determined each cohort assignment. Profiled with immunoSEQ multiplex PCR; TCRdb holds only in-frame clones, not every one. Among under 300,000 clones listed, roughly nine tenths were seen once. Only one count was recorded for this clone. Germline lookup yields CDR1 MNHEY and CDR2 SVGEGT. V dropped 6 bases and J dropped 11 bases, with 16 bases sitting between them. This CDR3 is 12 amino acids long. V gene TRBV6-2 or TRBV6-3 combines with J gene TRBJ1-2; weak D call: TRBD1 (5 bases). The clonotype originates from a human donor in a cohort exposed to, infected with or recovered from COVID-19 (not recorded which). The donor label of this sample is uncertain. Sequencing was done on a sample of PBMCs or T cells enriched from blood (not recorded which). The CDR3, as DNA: TGTGCCAGCAGCTTCAGCGTGGGGCCATACACCTTC. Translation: CASSFSVGPYTF.